The entry below describes one TCR beta chain. Its antigen is as yet unknown. The ends lost 3 bases at V and 5 bases at J; junction bases unmatched: 12. Germline-derived CDR1 and CDR2 are SGHNT and YYREEE (reference sequence). The CDR3 is 16 amino acids. The PCR employed 60 Vbeta primers together with 13 Jbeta primers. Clones were sequenced by immunoSEQ multiplex PCR, and TCRdb holds only the in-frame ones, with some missing. Across 65,000 to 80,000 clones, the top ten clones capture 6.5% to 9% of the sample. The entry originates in a study of cytomegalovirus exposure and HLA in healthy donors. Background on the study: Earlier findings included about 120 million unique TCR beta sequences obtained from 150 million to 200 million T cells. Study findings and constraints: Cytomegalovirus status was reportedly diagnosed by the classifier with high sensitivity and specificity. Prior analysis indicated that the majority of TCR beta V segments exhibited productivity approximately 87% or approximately 30% of the time.

The TCR sequence derives from a female donor in good health and CMV-seropositive. The chain employs TRBV5-4 and TRBJ2-7, with TRBD2 matching 9 bases. The sample consisted of PBMCs. The CDR3 coding sequence is TGTGCCAGCAGCTCCCCCACGGCTAGCGGGAAGGACGAGCAGTACTTC. Its protein is CASSSPTASGKDEQYF.